This paragraph covers one T cell receptor (beta chain) sequence. Its cognate antigen is unknown. The CDR3 totals 14 residues. J lost 9 bases, V lost 5 bases, and 6 bases had no gene match. The germline gives CDR1 LNHDA, CDR2 SQIVND (reference sequence). TCRdb's table, derived via immunoSEQ multiplex PCR, lists solely in-frame clones and lacks some. Of about 140,000 clones in the sample, approximately 90% are singletons; the top ten hold roughly 4%. The data belong to a study of T cell responses to AZD1222 COVID-19 vaccine. Whole-study results and caveats: Only a handful of AZD1222 recipients, several in all, had baseline seropositivity. White British people made up most donors, females outnumbered males, and clonal diversity was possibly underestimated.

The input for sequencing was peripheral blood, taken 28 days after the second AZD1222 dose. The rearrangement joins TRBV19 to TRBJ2-1; 11 positions match TRBD2. The clonotype originates from an adult who received the AZD1222 COVID-19 vaccine. The CDR3 loop is CASSGSGTSGEQFF. In nucleotides, the CDR3 is TGTGCCAGTAGTGGATCCGGGACTAGCGGTGAGCAGTTCTTC.